The 22 T cell receptor beta chains reported below all come from one sample, sequenced in a study of T cell responses to AZD1222 COVID-19 vaccine. Measured with immunoSEQ multiplex PCR; TCRdb has only the in-frame clones, and not every one. The table records roughly 45,000 clones, about 80% of them present only once. The sample in question was peripheral blood, obtained on day 0 of AZD1222 vaccination. Receptor source: an adult in good health.

The sample holds one count of this clone. V gene TRBV6-1 combines with J gene TRBJ1-2, with TRBD1 matching over 7 bases. CDR3 length equals 13 residues. Germline V CDR1 and CDR2: MNHNS, SASEGT. Unmatched junction bases numbered 5, after V lost 3 bases and J lost 7 bases. The CDR3 nucleotides are TGTGCCAGCAGTGAGACAGGGCTTCTTGGCTACACCTTC. Protein: CASSETGLLGYTF.

CDR3: CATSEAGTGGMIYQPQHF. Here the CDR3 DNA reads TGTGCCACCAGTGAGGCCGGGACAGGGGGGATGATCTATCAGCCCCAGCATTTT. The chain combines TRBV24-1 with TRBJ1-5, with 11 bases matching TRBD1. Germline trimming cut 4 bases from V and 5 bases from J; bases unmatched to any gene: 12. Germline V gives CDR1 KGHDR, CDR2 SFDVKD. CDR3 length equals 18 residues.

There are a few counts of this clone. The V call is TRBV28, the J call TRBJ1-5; 7 positions agree with TRBD1. CDR3 length equals 14 residues. V trimming: 5 bases; J trimming: 6 bases; junction bases outside the gene matches: 7. In germline, CDR1 is MDHEN, CDR2 SYDVKM. CDR3 DNA: TGTGCCAGCAGTCCAGGGGGGGGAGGTCAGCCCCAGCATTTT. The encoded protein is CASSPGGGGQPQHF.

The rearrangement links TRBV18 to TRBJ1-1; possible D gene TRBD1, 5 bases. The V end lost 6 bases, the J end lost 0 bases, and 11 bases lay between the germline ends. The CDR3 extends over 14 amino acids. CDR1 is KGHSH, CDR2 LQKENI, per germline. The DNA of the CDR3 is TGTGCCAGCTCCTCCTTGACAGTGAACACTGAAGCTTTCTTT. Its protein product is CASSSLTVNTEAFF. The variable domain in full, completed from reference TRBV18 and TRBJ1-1, reads NAGVMQNPRHLVRRRGQEARLRCSPMKGHSHVYWYRQLPEEGLKFMVYLQKENIIDESGMPKERFSAEFPKEGPSILRIQQVVRGDSAAYFCASSSLTVNTEAFFGQGTRLTVV.

The chain combines TRBV6-6 with TRBJ1-2, with D perhaps matching TRBD1 (5 bases). This CDR3 has 15 amino acids. CDR1 is MNHNY and CDR2 is SVGAGI in the germline V gene (reference sequence). Trimming stripped 0 bases from V and 6 bases from J, with 14 bases between. The CDR3 sequence is CASSYSQGPMDGYTF. The DNA of the CDR3 is TGTGCCAGCAGTTACTCGCAGGGTCCCATGGATGGCTACACCTTC.

V is TRBV11-1 and J is TRBJ1-6; a weak D match, TRBD1 (6 bases). The V end lost 5 bases, the J end lost 11 bases, and 13 bases lay between the germline ends. Germline V gene sequence: CDR1 SGHAT, CDR2 FQDESV (reference sequence). The CDR3 consists of 13 residues. In nucleotides, the CDR3 is TGTGCCAGCAGCACAGGGACGGGGACACCCCTCCACTTT. Translation gives CASSTGTGTPLHF.

This clone came up once. The genes are TRBV3-1 (or the pseudogene TRBV3-2) and TRBJ1-1; 10 nucleotides line up with TRBD1. There are 17 residues in the CDR3. CDR1 is LGHDT, CDR2 YNNKEL, per germline (reference sequence). J gave up 1 base and V 1 base, and 6 bases lay outside the gene matches. Here the CDR3 reads CASSQGRGQGPNTEAFF. The CDR3 DNA is TGTGCCAGCAGCCAAGGTAGGGGACAGGGGCCGAACACTGAAGCTTTCTTT.

Regarding this clone: Other nucleotide sequences in the sample specify the same CDR3. This chain uses TRBV10-3 with TRBJ1-2, with D maybe TRBD1 (5 bases). V was pared by 6 bases and J by 5 bases, with 7 bases between. Germline CDR1 and CDR2: ENHRY and SYGVKD. CDR3 length equals 11 residues. This CDR3 reads CAISDSYGYTF. DNA for the CDR3: TGTGCCATCAGCGACAGTTATGGCTACACCTTC.

The chain links TRBV5-1 to TRBJ1-4, with D possibly matching TRBD1 (6 bases). V lost 0 bases and J lost 3, with 9 bases in between. The V gene's germline CDR1 is SGHRS and CDR2 YFSETQ. The CDR3 spans 15 residues. CDR3 in DNA: TGCGCCAGCAGCTTGGCAGGGGTTCCTAATGAAAAACTGTTTTTT. Encoded protein: CASSLAGVPNEKLFF.

The V gene is TRBV6-5, the J gene TRBJ1-2, with 8 bases fitting TRBD1. This CDR3 has 15 amino acids. Germline V gives CDR1 MNHEY, CDR2 SVGAGI. The V segment lost 6 bases and the J segment 4 bases; nucleotides outside the gene matches: 10. The CDR3 here is CASRPVDREAYGYTF. CDR3 coding DNA: TGTGCCAGCAGACCGGTGGACAGGGAGGCCTATGGCTACACCTTC.

The chain links TRBV3-1 (or the pseudogene TRBV3-2) to TRBJ1-1; D remains ambiguous. The CDR3 spans 14 residues. The germline V gene encodes CDR1 LGHDT and CDR2 YNNKEL (reference sequence). V lost 0 bases and J lost 2, with 7 bases in between. In DNA, the CDR3 is TGTGCCAGCAGCCAAGAGGCGGTAAACACTGAAGCTTTCTTT. Protein sequence: CASSQEAVNTEAFF.

The chain recombines TRBV9 with TRBJ2-2; TRBD2 agrees at 10 bases. With 4 bases clipped from V and 7 bases from J, the junction kept 7 bases outside the gene matches. The CDR3 runs to 15 residues. The germline V gene encodes CDR1 SGDLS and CDR2 YYNGEE. The CDR3: CASSYGTSASGELFF. The CDR3 DNA is TGTGCCAGCAGCTACGGGACTAGCGCGAGCGGGGAGCTGTTTTTT.

The CDR3 reads CASSRRGQGNSPLHF. As DNA, the CDR3 is TGTGCCAGCAGCCGACGGGGGCAGGGGAATTCACCCCTCCACTTT. J is TRBJ1-6 and V is TRBV11-2; tentative D call: TRBD1 (6 bases). Trimming pared 5 bases from V and 7 bases from J, leaving 15 bases between. The germline gives CDR1 SGHAT, CDR2 FQNNGV. The CDR3 runs to 15 residues.

The chain uses TRBV7-9 and TRBJ1-1; TRBD1 matches at 7 bases. CDR1 is SEHNR and CDR2 is FQNEAQ in the germline V gene (reference sequence). The junction had 6 bases not matched to a gene; V was cut back by 1 base and J by 10 bases. The CDR3 totals 13 residues. The CDR3 protein is CASSLEQGWVAFF. The CDR3 coding sequence is TGTGCCAGCAGCTTAGAACAGGGGTGGGTAGCTTTCTTT.

This rearrangement joins TRBV5-1 to TRBJ2-3; TRBD2 matches at 8 bases. Germline assignment: CDR1 SGHRS and CDR2 YFSETQ. With V trimmed by 2 bases and J by 5 bases, 4 bases remained unmatched. The CDR3 totals 14 residues. CDR3 protein: CASSFSTSGDTQYF. Here the CDR3 DNA reads TGCGCCAGCAGCTTCTCTACTAGCGGAGATACGCAGTATTTT.

This clone was recorded a few times. The chain links TRBV21-1 to TRBJ2-7. TRBV21-1 is an annotated pseudogene. The CDR3 runs 15 residues. CDR3 region: CASSSRDAGSYEQYF. The CDR3 nucleotides read TGTGCCAGCAGCTCACGGGACGCCGGCTCCTACGAGCAGTACTTC.

The rearrangement uses TRBV20-1 and TRBJ2-3, with D unclear. CDR3 length equals 11 residues. The V end lost 3 bases, the J end lost 5 bases, and 6 bases lay between the germline ends. From germline, CDR1 is DFQATT and CDR2 SNEGSKA (reference sequence). The CDR3 DNA follows: TGCAGTGCTAGCTCGAAAGATACGCAGTATTTT. Residues: CSASSKDTQYF.

V and J are TRBV12-5 and TRBJ2-1; D gene uncertain. This CDR3 has 13 amino acids. The germline V gene has CDR1 LGHNT and CDR2 FRNRAP. The V gene lost 1 base and the J gene lost 12 bases, with 13 bases spanning the gap. CDR3 in DNA: TGTGCTAGTGGTTTGGAGCCAGGTAGACGGCAGTTCTTC. Residues: CASGLEPGRRQFF.

The chain is built from TRBV6-2 or TRBV6-3 and TRBJ2-3, with 9 bases fitting TRBD2. Trimming cost V 4 bases and J 0 bases; bases outside gene matches: 5. Germline values: CDR1 MNHEY, CDR2 SVGEGT. The CDR3 totals 16 residues. This CDR3 reads CASSSSTSGSTDTQYF. CDR3 nucleotide sequence: TGTGCCAGCAGTTCCTCGACTAGCGGAAGCACAGATACGCAGTATTTT.

This chain connects TRBV18 to TRBJ1-4; D might be TRBD1 (6 bases). Germline V gives CDR1 KGHSH, CDR2 LQKENI. V was pared by 6 bases and J by 6 bases, with 17 bases between. The CDR3 has 15 amino acids. The CDR3 protein is CASSPRGGRDEKLFF. CDR3 DNA sequence: TGTGCCAGCTCCCCTCGAGGGGGGCGGGATGAAAAACTGTTTTTT.

The DNA of the CDR3 is TGTGCCAGCAGCTCGGGGGGGTCCTCTGGAAACACCATATATTTT. As protein: CASSSGGSSGNTIYF. The chain employs TRBV6-5 and TRBJ1-3, with a weak D call TRBD1 (5 bases). The CDR3 covers 15 residues. V was trimmed by 6 bases and J by 0 bases, leaving 12 bases between them. CDR1 MNHEY and CDR2 SVGAGI come from the germline V gene.

The J gene is TRBJ2-5, the V gene TRBV6-1; D is undetermined. Germline V gene sequence: CDR1 MNHNS, CDR2 SASEGT. The length of the CDR3 is 13 residues. The V gene lost 1 base and the J gene lost 7 bases, with 10 bases spanning the gap. The CDR3 nucleotides read TGTGCCAGCAGTGAAGGGCTCTCAGGGACCCAGTACTTC. Its translation: CASSEGLSGTQYF.